The 15 T cell receptor beta chains presented below share a single source sample, sequenced in a study of blood T cell repertoires in COVID-19. TCRdb's table, derived via immunoSEQ multiplex PCR, lists solely in-frame clones and lacks some. Of around 240,000 clones listed, around 90% are singletons. The sample comprised PBMCs or T cells enriched from blood (not recorded which). Receptors were obtained from a man aged 50 to 60 who had been exposed to COVID-19.

The sample holds one count of this clone. This chain uses TRBV9 with TRBJ2-4; 9 bases map to TRBD1. V lost 0 bases, J lost 12 bases, and 7 bases stayed unmatched. In germline, CDR1 is SGDLS, CDR2 YYNGEE. The CDR3 runs 14 residues. CDR3 sequence: CASSVAGQGSSQYF. The CDR3 coding sequence is TGTGCCAGCAGCGTAGCGGGACAGGGTTCCAGTCAGTACTTC.

This CDR3 reads CASSPRQGETQYF. The CDR3 DNA reads TGTGCCAGCTCACCACGTCAGGGTGAGACCCAGTACTTC. The V call is TRBV18, the J call TRBJ2-5; perhaps TRBD1 as D (5 bases). The CDR3 runs to 13 residues. Per the germline V gene, CDR1 is KGHSH and CDR2 is LQKENI. V lost 1 base, J lost 5 bases, and 8 bases lay in between.

The chain recombines TRBV4-2 with TRBJ2-1; D not certain. Trimming cost V 0 bases and J 3 bases, with 6 bases left between them. In germline, CDR1 is LGHNA, CDR2 YNFKEQ. There are 14 residues in the CDR3. Here the CDR3 DNA reads TGTGCCAGCAGCCAAGATGCACACTACAATGAGCAGTTCTTC. Protein product: CASSQDAHYNEQFF.

The rearrangement links TRBV5-6 to TRBJ2-4, with a weak D call TRBD1 (6 bases). This CDR3 contains 14 residues. The V gene lost 10 bases and the J gene lost 3 bases, with 17 bases spanning the gap. The germline CDR1 and CDR2 sequences are SGHDT and YYEEEE. CDR3 bases: TGTGCCGCACAGGGTATGGGTAACAAAAACATTCAGTACTTC. Translating gives CAAQGMGNKNIQYF.

This chain connects TRBV5-1 to TRBJ1-1; D not resolved. The germline gives CDR1 SGHRS, CDR2 YFSETQ. The CDR3 loop spans 13 amino acids. The germline V and J ends were trimmed by 7 bases and 2 bases, with 12 bases remaining between them. The CDR3 DNA reads as TGCGCCAGCGGAAACCAGGTAAACACTGAAGCTTTCTTT. Translating gives CASGNQVNTEAFF.

The chain has TRBV20-1 and TRBJ2-7; D gene unclear. CDR3 length: 16 amino acids. The germline CDR1 and CDR2 sequences are DFQATT and SNEGSKA (reference sequence). The germline V and J ends were trimmed by 3 bases and 2 bases, with 20 bases remaining between them. CDR3 sequence (DNA): TGCAGTGCTAGTTTCATCCGACTGCCCTCAGCCTACGAGCAGTACTTC. Amino acid sequence: CSASFIRLPSAYEQYF.

The rearrangement links TRBV20-1 to TRBJ1-2; tentatively, D is TRBD1 (6 bases). The CDR3 runs 12 residues. V lost 3 bases and J 7 bases, leaving 12 bases between the germline ends. Germline V gene sequence: CDR1 DFQATT, CDR2 SNEGSKA (reference sequence). The CDR3 is CSASYQGTGYTF. CDR3 bases: TGCAGTGCTAGTTACCAGGGGACTGGCTACACCTTC.

This clone was seen just once. The chain has TRBV5-1 and TRBJ1-6; perhaps TRBD1 as D (6 bases). The CDR3 totals 14 residues. Trimming stripped 2 bases from V and 5 bases from J, with 8 bases between. The germline V gene has CDR1 SGHRS and CDR2 YFSETQ. Written as DNA, the CDR3 is TGCGCCAGCAGCTTACAGGGTGATAATTCACCCCTCCACTTT. This codes for CASSLQGDNSPLHF.

This chain joins TRBV6-2 or TRBV6-3 and TRBJ2-7, with D tentatively TRBD2 (5 bases). The germline V gene encodes CDR1 MNHEY and CDR2 SVGEGT. V was cut by 5 bases and J by 0 bases, with 11 bases left in between. The length of the CDR3 is 14 residues. CDR3 region: CASSSSASSYEQYV. The CDR3 DNA reads as TGTGCCAGCAGTAGTAGCGCTAGCTCCTACGAGCAGTACGTC.

This chain connects TRBV6-5 to TRBJ2-3, with D uncertain. CDR3 length: 12 amino acids. The V gene lost 5 bases and the J gene lost 6 bases, with 9 bases spanning the gap. CDR1 is MNHEY, CDR2 SVGAGI, per germline. CDR3 protein: CASSRDRDTQYF. Written as DNA, the CDR3 is TGTGCCAGCAGTCGTGATCGGGATACGCAGTATTTT.

The rearrangement joins TRBV4-1 to TRBJ1-5; 9 bases line up with TRBD1. CDR3 length: 16 residues. Germline CDR1 is MGHRA and CDR2 is YSYEKL. V lost 4 bases, J lost 5 bases, and 9 bases stayed unmatched. Here the CDR3 DNA reads TGCGCCAGCAGCCTCACAACGGACAGGGGATATCAGCCCCAGCATTTT. Encoded protein: CASSLTTDRGYQPQHF.

As regards this clone: This sample includes further DNA sequences coding for the same CDR3. The chain has TRBV5-1 and TRBJ2-5, with a weak D call TRBD1 (6 bases). This CDR3 region has 14 residues. Germline V gene sequence: CDR1 SGHRS, CDR2 YFSETQ. V was cut by 4 bases and J by 2 bases, with 12 bases left in between. The CDR3 loop reads CASSPGQPQETQYF. In DNA, the CDR3 is TGCGCCAGCAGCCCCGGACAGCCTCAAGAGACCCAGTACTTC.

This chain uses TRBV18 with TRBJ1-5; no clear D gene. Deletions cut 3 bases from V and 0 bases from J, with 12 bases between. Germline CDR1 is KGHSH and CDR2 is LQKENI. This CDR3 contains 16 residues. In DNA, the CDR3 is TGTGCCAGCTCACCTAGCTCCCCCAATAGCAATCAGCCCCAGCATTTT. It yields the protein CASSPSSPNSNQPQHF.

V and J are TRBV7-9 and TRBJ2-3, with TRBD2 matching over 7 bases. Germline V gene data show CDR1 as SEHNR and CDR2 as FQNEAQ (reference sequence). This CDR3 region has 19 residues. V shed 1 base, J shed 1 base, and the junction held 14 bases outside the gene matches. The CDR3 nucleotides are TGTGCCAGCAGCTTAGGACGGACGACAGCGGGATTGGGCACAGATACGCAGTATTTT. Translated: CASSLGRTTAGLGTDTQYF.

The chain links TRBV28 to TRBJ2-7; 8 positions match TRBD1. The ends lost 2 bases at V and 2 bases at J; junction bases unmatched: 8. The CDR3 totals 16 residues. Germline V gene sequence: CDR1 MDHEN, CDR2 SYDVKM. In DNA, the CDR3 is TGTGCCAGCAGTTTACTCCCCGGGACAGGTCCCTACGAGCAGTACTTC. This translates into CASSLLPGTGPYEQYF.